The clone carrying this TCR beta chain was seen at least ten times. Its antigen is not known. Tagging with unique molecular identifiers was applied to individual cDNA molecules. TCRdb recomputed calls from the 5' RACE reads with MiXCR, one row per CDR3 protein. The data contain approximately 30,000 distinct CDR3 sequences, roughly 5.2% of them seen just once; the ten biggest clones take up roughly 20%. CDR1 MGHRA and CDR2 YSYEKL come from the germline V gene. J gave up 5 bases and V 3 bases, and 15 bases lay outside the gene matches. The CDR3 is 17 amino acids. These data are taken from a study of early T cells in non-severe SARS-CoV-2 infection. Study-level background: Bulk RNA isolated from unsorted whole blood underwent sequencing; chains were not paired.

Study-wide results and caveats: Matching results from VDJdb favored anti-spike CD8 responses, leaving private and CD4 specificities undetected.

Material for sequencing was whole blood. The chain is built from TRBV4-1 and TRBJ1-1; 7 positions match TRBD1. The source is an adult who was a healthcare worker with PCR-confirmed SARS-CoV-2 infection or an uninfected control (not recorded which). The CDR3 reads CASSQTMDRPRGTEAFF. CDR3 nucleotide sequence: TGCGCCAGCAGCCAGACCATGGACAGGCCCCGAGGTACTGAAGCTTTCTTT.